This passage covers 29 T cell receptor beta chains from one sample sequenced in a study of cytomegalovirus exposure and HLA in healthy donors. Use of 60 Vbeta and 13 Jbeta primers characterized the PCR. TCRdb keeps only in-frame clones here, not all; method: immunoSEQ multiplex PCR. The sample has 84,000 or so clones, around four fifths seen once. Sequenced input: PBMCs. The source of these receptors is a boy between 10 and 17 years old in good health and CMV-seronegative.

This clone was recorded a few times. The chain joins TRBV27 to TRBJ2-7, with D tentatively TRBD2 (5 bases). The CDR3 is 14 residues long. Germline CDR1 is MNHEY and CDR2 is SMNVEV (reference sequence). Trimming took off 6 bases at V and 2 bases at J, with 14 bases between the two ends. In DNA form, the CDR3 reads TGTGCCAGCAGGAGGGCAGGACCCCCCTACGAGCAGTACTTC. Protein product: CASRRAGPPYEQYF.

The rearrangement joins TRBV14 to TRBJ1-2, with D tentatively TRBD1 (5 bases). The CDR3 has 13 residues. CDR1 is SGHDN and CDR2 is FVKESK in the germline V gene. V was clipped by 3 bases and J by 2 bases, with 7 bases between them. This CDR3 is CASSQAGNYGYTF. CDR3 sequence (DNA): TGTGCCAGCAGCCAGGCAGGGAACTATGGCTACACCTTC.

This sequence joins TRBV6-1 and TRBJ1-3, with D hard to call. This CDR3 contains 16 residues. The V gene's germline CDR1 is MNHNS and CDR2 SASEGT. V lost 8 bases and J lost 0, with 17 bases in between. The CDR3: CASGAAVRGSGNTIYF. As DNA, the CDR3 is TGTGCCAGCGGTGCGGCGGTCCGGGGCTCTGGAAACACCATATATTTT.

The chain is built from TRBV9 and TRBJ1-1, with a tentative D call TRBD1 (5 bases). V gave up 4 bases and J gave up 4 bases, with 11 bases separating them. Germline V gene lookup returns CDR1 SGDLS and CDR2 YYNGEE. The CDR3 consists of 13 residues. The CDR3 coding sequence is TGTGCCAGCAGCATTGACCAGGGCACTGAAGCTTTCTTT. Translating gives CASSIDQGTEAFF.

This chain connects TRBV7-2 to TRBJ2-1; 15 bases agree with TRBD2. Germline CDR1 and CDR2: SGHTA and FQGNSA. V lost 7 bases, J lost 0 bases, and 10 bases stayed unmatched. This CDR3 spans 19 amino acids. CDR3 amino acids: CASNKPGLAGGSSYNEQFF. The DNA for the CDR3 is TGTGCCAGCAACAAACCGGGACTAGCGGGAGGTAGCTCCTACAATGAGCAGTTCTTC.

The genes are TRBV4-3 and TRBJ2-3, with TRBD2 matching 12 bases. The V and J ends lost 3 bases and 5 bases, in that order; junction bases with no gene match: 3. This CDR3 is 15 amino acids long. The germline V gene encodes CDR1 LGHNA and CDR2 YSLEER. DNA for the CDR3: TGCGCCAGCAGCCAGAGGACTAGCGGGAAAGATACGCAGTATTTT. Encoded protein: CASSQRTSGKDTQYF.

The V and J genes are TRBV9 and TRBJ2-7; 9 bases are shared with TRBD1. V lost 3 bases and J lost 5; bases outside the gene matches: 9. CDR1 is SGDLS, CDR2 YYNGEE, per germline. This CDR3 is 15 amino acids long. CDR3 amino acids: CASSGGQGLLHEQYF. The CDR3 DNA reads as TGTGCCAGCAGCGGGGGACAGGGCCTTCTGCACGAGCAGTACTTC.

The CDR3 spells CAWGRQGLSPLHF. CDR3 nucleotides: TGTGCCTGGGGGAGACAGGGATTGTCACCCCTCCACTTT. V usage is TRBV30 and J usage is TRBJ1-6; TRBD1 matches 7 bases. This CDR3 spans 13 amino acids. V shed 5 bases, J shed 10 bases, and the junction held 8 bases outside the gene matches. Germline V lookup: CDR1 GTSNPN, CDR2 SVGIG (reference sequence).

The rearrangement links TRBV6-5 to TRBJ1-3; 7 bases fit TRBD1. J gave up 2 bases and V 4 bases, and 8 bases lay outside the gene matches. Germline V gene data show CDR1 as MNHEY and CDR2 as SVGAGI. The length of the CDR3 is 16 residues. CDR3 DNA sequence: TGTGCCAGCAGTTTGACAGGGTCGCAGGCTGGAAACACCATATATTTT. Its protein product is CASSLTGSQAGNTIYF.

The sample holds a few counts of this clone. The rearrangement joins TRBV20-1 to TRBJ2-5; D is unresolved. The germline CDR1 and CDR2 sequences are DFQATT and SNEGSKA (reference sequence). The CDR3 length is 11 residues. V was cut by 2 bases and J by 6 bases, with 7 bases left in between. The CDR3 DNA follows: TGCAGTGCTAGAATCACAAAGACCCAGTACTTC. Translating it yields CSARITKTQYF.

V is TRBV19 and J is TRBJ1-2; TRBD1 is a possible D gene (6 bases). This CDR3 is 11 amino acids long. The germline V and J ends were trimmed by 3 bases and 10 bases, with 9 bases remaining between them. Germline loops: CDR1 LNHDA, CDR2 SQIVND (reference sequence). CDR3 nucleotides: TGTGCCAGTAGTATGGCAGGGGACTACACCTTC. It codes for CASSMAGDYTF.

This chain uses TRBV9 with TRBJ2-1; possible D gene TRBD1, 6 bases. The CDR3 has 10 residues. V gave up 5 bases and J gave up 10 bases, with 7 bases separating them. Germline V lookup: CDR1 SGDLS, CDR2 YYNGEE. The CDR3 sequence: CASSGQEQFF. The DNA for the CDR3 is TGTGCCAGCAGTGGACAGGAGCAGTTCTTC. Variable domain in full (rest from reference TRBV9 and TRBJ2-1): DSGVTQTPKHLITATGQRVTLRCSPRSGDLSVYWYQQSLDQGLQFLIQYYNGEERAKGNILERFSAQQFPDLHSELNLSSLELGDSALYFCASSGQEQFFGPGTRLTVL.

This chain connects TRBV13 to TRBJ1-1, with D perhaps TRBD1 (5 bases). This CDR3 contains 15 residues. Germline-derived CDR1 and CDR2 are PRHDT and FYEKMQ (reference sequence). V was clipped by 3 bases and J by 3 bases, with 14 bases between them. CDR3: CASSFLGAGDTEAFF. DNA for the CDR3: TGTGCCAGCAGCTTTCTTGGGGCGGGAGACACTGAAGCTTTCTTT. Looking up the rest from reference TRBV13 and TRBJ1-1 gives the full variable domain: AAGVIQSPRHLIKEKRETATLKCYPIPRHDTVYWYQQGPGQDPQFLISFYEKMQSDKGSIPDRFSAQQFSDYHSELNMSSLELGDSALYFCASSFLGAGDTEAFFGQGTRLTVV.

J is TRBJ1-6 and V is TRBV5-4; 7 nucleotides align to TRBD1. Per germline, CDR1 SGHNT and CDR2 YYREEE (reference sequence). With V trimmed by 1 base and J by 3 bases, 7 bases remained unmatched. CDR3 size: 17 residues. The CDR3 is CASSLLVRGYYNSPLHF. The CDR3 nucleotides read TGTGCCAGCAGCTTGTTGGTCAGGGGGTACTATAATTCACCCCTCCACTTT.

This clone was picked up a small number of times. The chain recombines TRBV28 with TRBJ2-2, with D unresolved. The ends were cut back, 2 bases at V and 6 bases at J, with 4 bases in the middle. The germline CDR1 and CDR2 sequences are MDHEN and SYDVKM. CDR3 length: 12 residues. CDR3 nucleotides: TGTGCCAGCAGTTTACGTGCCGGGGAGCTGTTTTTT. It is translated as CASSLRAGELFF.

This clone came up a few times. V and J are TRBV25-1 and TRBJ2-2; maybe TRBD1 (6 bases). This CDR3 has 14 amino acids. The germline CDR1 and CDR2 sequences are MGHDK and SYGVNS. Trimming took off 8 bases at V and 5 bases at J, with 15 bases between the two ends. CDR3 amino acids: CASSRQEKTGELFF. For the CDR3, the DNA is TGTGCCAGCTCCAGACAGGAGAAGACCGGGGAGCTGTTTTTT.

The chain links TRBV4-1 to TRBJ1-1; D may be TRBD1 (6 bases). The ends were cut back, 1 base at V and 0 bases at J, with 12 bases in the middle. CDR1 MGHRA and CDR2 YSYEKL come from the germline V gene. This CDR3 has 16 amino acids. In DNA form, the CDR3 reads TGCGCCAGCAGCCAAGGGACAGTCTTTATGAACACTGAAGCTTTCTTT. Translating gives CASSQGTVFMNTEAFF.

The chain combines TRBV6-1 with TRBJ1-1; 9 positions match TRBD1. The CDR3 contains 13 residues. Unmatched junction bases numbered 6, after V lost 6 bases and J lost 7 bases. The V gene's germline CDR1 is MNHNS and CDR2 SASEGT. CDR3 sequence: CASSGQGQVEAFF. CDR3 coding DNA: TGTGCCAGCAGCGGACAGGGGCAGGTTGAAGCTTTCTTT.

The chain recombines TRBV6-5 with TRBJ2-1; 12 bases are shared with TRBD2. After removal of 2 bases from V and 8 bases from J, the junction contained 1 base not matched to a gene. CDR3 length: 14 residues. The germline gives CDR1 MNHEY, CDR2 SVGAGI. CDR3: CASSYRTSGDEQFF. The CDR3 region has the DNA TGTGCCAGCAGTTACAGGACTAGCGGGGATGAGCAGTTCTTC.

The chain couples TRBV12-5 to TRBJ2-2; D remains ambiguous. The CDR3 consists of 13 residues. V was trimmed by 1 base and J by 7 bases, leaving 7 bases between them. The germline gives CDR1 LGHNT, CDR2 FRNRAP. CDR3 DNA sequence: TGTGCTAGTGGTTTGGGCTTCGGCGGGGAGCTGTTTTTT. Its protein is CASGLGFGGELFF.

The chain joins TRBV5-4 to TRBJ2-7; 7 bases are shared with TRBD1. The CDR3 sequence is 16 residues long. Germline assignment: CDR1 SGHNT and CDR2 YYREEE (reference sequence). Losses at the gene ends were 5 bases for V and 7 bases for J; bases not matched to a gene: 18. The CDR3 bases are TGTGCCAGCAGTCTCGACCTACAGGGGAGAGCGAGTGAGCAGTACTTC. Translated: CASSLDLQGRASEQYF.

This chain uses TRBV30 with TRBJ2-7; possibly TRBD1 for D (6 bases). Germline V lookup: CDR1 GTSNPN, CDR2 SVGIG (reference sequence). The CDR3 sequence is 14 residues long. V dropped 0 bases and J dropped 2 bases, with 11 bases sitting between them. This CDR3 reads CAWSVTGRAYEQYF. The CDR3 DNA sequence: TGTGCCTGGAGTGTAACAGGGCGGGCCTACGAGCAGTACTTC. The full variable domain, its missing parts supplied by reference TRBV30 and TRBJ2-7, is SQTIHQWPATLVQPVGSPLSLECTVEGTSNPNLYWYRQAAGRGLQLLFYSVGIGQISSEVPQNLSASRPQDRQFILSSKKLLLSDSGFYLCAWSVTGRAYEQYFGPGTRLTVT.

The chain carries TRBV6-5 and TRBJ1-1; a possible D gene is TRBD1 (5 bases). There are 14 residues in the CDR3. Germline CDR1 is MNHEY and CDR2 is SVGAGI. The V end lost 4 bases, the J end lost 4 bases, and 13 bases lay between the germline ends. The CDR3 reads CASSSARAATEAFF. The CDR3 DNA is TGTGCCAGCAGTTCTGCCAGGGCCGCCACTGAAGCTTTCTTT.

This clone occurred once. The chain employs TRBV7-9 and TRBJ2-2; D gene unclear. Per germline, CDR1 SEHNR and CDR2 FQNEAQ (reference sequence). Trimming shortened V by 2 bases and J by 6 bases, and 7 bases separated the two germline ends. The CDR3 extends over 13 amino acids. The CDR3 spells CASSLSNAGELFF. The CDR3 nucleotides read TGTGCCAGCAGCTTATCTAACGCCGGGGAGCTGTTTTTT.

The chain carries TRBV4-1 and TRBJ1-5; possibly TRBD1 for D (5 bases). This CDR3 is built from 19 residues. The germline V gene has CDR1 MGHRA and CDR2 YSYEKL. V lost 0 bases to trimming and J lost 0 bases, with 18 bases between them. The CDR3 sequence is CASSQDQGQGRYSNQPQHF. In DNA, the CDR3 is TGCGCCAGCAGCCAAGATCAGGGTCAGGGCAGATATAGCAATCAGCCCCAGCATTTT.

This chain uses TRBV5-1 with TRBJ1-1; D may be TRBD1 (5 bases). This CDR3 is 14 amino acids long. CDR1 SGHRS and CDR2 YFSETQ come from the germline V gene. V was shortened by 4 bases and J by 0 bases, with 10 bases between the two germline ends. The CDR3 coding sequence is TGCGCCAGCAGCCTTACGACAGTGAACACTGAAGCTTTCTTT. Amino acid sequence: CASSLTTVNTEAFF.

This clone was picked up one time. V usage is TRBV27 and J usage is TRBJ2-7; 12 positions agree with TRBD1. Germline CDR1 and CDR2: MNHEY and SMNVEV (reference sequence). With V trimmed by 5 bases and J by 10 bases, 6 bases remained unmatched. CDR3 length equals 13 residues. As DNA, the CDR3 is TGTGCCAGCAGTGTGGGACAGGGGGCGCGTCAGTACTTC. As protein: CASSVGQGARQYF.

To note about this clone: In the same sample, other DNA sequences code for this CDR3. V gene TRBV9 combines with J gene TRBJ1-5, with 7 bases matching TRBD1. Germline lookup yields CDR1 SGDLS and CDR2 YYNGEE. V was clipped by 4 bases and J by 0 bases; unmatched bases: 4. The CDR3 runs to 15 residues. This CDR3 is CASSRTGNSNQPQHF. The CDR3 DNA sequence: TGTGCCAGCAGCAGGACAGGAAATAGCAATCAGCCCCAGCATTTT.

The chain joins TRBV7-8 to TRBJ1-2; D not resolved. CDR1 SGHVS and CDR2 FQNEAQ come from the germline V gene. The CDR3 is 14 residues long. The V end lost 7 bases, the J end lost 3 bases, and 15 bases lay between the germline ends. CDR3 residues: CASTPSRVDYGYTF. The CDR3 bases are TGTGCCAGCACTCCCTCACGGGTGGACTATGGCTACACCTTC. Full variable domain (rest looked up from reference TRBV7-8 and TRBJ1-2): GAGVSQSPRYKVAKRGQDVALRCDPISGHVSLFWYQQALGQGPEFLTYFQNEAQLDKSGLPSDRFFAERPEGSVSTLKIQRTQQEDSAVYLCASTPSRVDYGYTFGSGTRLTVV.